The rows below give T cell receptor beta chains drawn from one sample of a study of OX40 agonist ivuxolimab in advanced cancers. Some clones are missing from TCRdb's copy, which holds only in-frame ones; the method was immunoSEQ multiplex PCR. The repertoire holds 100,000 to 150,000 clones, with around 92% as singletons. The source was CD4+ or CD8+ T cells sorted from blood, collected in a trial of the OX40 agonist ivuxolimab. Every receptor here comes from an adult with an advanced solid tumor such as melanoma, head and neck, liver or kidney cancer. Both conserved end residues are trimmed from each CDR3. The order of the fields is V gene, clone size, CDR3 protein. Rows give clone size only sometimes, using once, few, many, or a class for an expanded clone.

v_call: TRBV18
clone_size: NA
cdr3_aa: ASSTSGVGETQY

v_call: TRBV4-1
clone_size: NA
cdr3_aa: ASSQRDRGSSTDTQY

v_call: TRBV27
clone_size: NA
cdr3_aa: ASSLSISENTEAF

v_call: TRBV6-6
clone_size: NA
cdr3_aa: ASSYNRDSNQPQH

v_call: TRBV5-4
clone_size: NA
cdr3_aa: ASSLGAGQAASYEQY

v_call: TRBV30
clone_size: NA
cdr3_aa: AWSVLVPGELF

v_call: TRBV19
clone_size: NA
cdr3_aa: ASSISGATEAF

v_call: TRBV7-3
clone_size: NA
cdr3_aa: ASALAGTQETQY

v_call: TRBV4-2
clone_size: few
cdr3_aa: ASSQEIGAGNQPQH

v_call: TRBV9
clone_size: NA
cdr3_aa: ASSPQDGPSYGYT

v_call: TRBV28
clone_size: NA
cdr3_aa: ASSPYPGLAGNNEQF

v_call: TRBV20-1
clone_size: NA
cdr3_aa: SAWGEAQF

v_call: TRBV28
clone_size: few
cdr3_aa: ASSLIETQY

v_call: TRBV12-5
clone_size: NA
cdr3_aa: ASGLEAGGNYGYT

v_call: TRBV7-6
clone_size: NA
cdr3_aa: ASSLGQGSQPQH

v_call: TRBV19
clone_size: once
cdr3_aa: ASRGIGTDTQY

v_call: TRBV7-2
clone_size: NA
cdr3_aa: ASSLVGREQY

v_call: TRBV7-3
clone_size: NA
cdr3_aa: ASSPSGLAVQETQY

v_call: TRBV30
clone_size: NA
cdr3_aa: AWGSGDEQF

v_call: TRBV19
clone_size: NA
cdr3_aa: ASSIRTAQETQY

v_call: TRBV5-1
clone_size: NA
cdr3_aa: ASSLEGGAMNTEAF

v_call: TRBV7-6
clone_size: NA
cdr3_aa: ASSSNGGYT

v_call: TRBV2
clone_size: once
cdr3_aa: ASTLRTGSYEQY

v_call: TRBV5-6
clone_size: NA
cdr3_aa: ASSLFGVETEAF

v_call: TRBV15
clone_size: NA
cdr3_aa: ATSRAGDRVRETQY

v_call: TRBV28
clone_size: once
cdr3_aa: ASSQWGANVRLIPKAY

v_call: TRBV18
clone_size: NA
cdr3_aa: ASSPSSLLSNQPQH

v_call: TRBV5-1
clone_size: NA
cdr3_aa: ASSQGDSTDTQY

v_call: TRBV13
clone_size: NA
cdr3_aa: ASSWDKKKETQY

v_call: TRBV5-8
clone_size: once
cdr3_aa: ASSLGGSSTDTQY

v_call: TRBV28
clone_size: NA
cdr3_aa: ASRRGTGELF

v_call: TRBV28
clone_size: NA
cdr3_aa: ASSSGGAF

v_call: TRBV9
clone_size: NA
cdr3_aa: ASSVGQENSPLH

v_call: TRBV7-2
clone_size: NA
cdr3_aa: ASSSLAYEQF

v_call: TRBV2
clone_size: NA
cdr3_aa: ASSATREKLF

v_call: TRBV7-2
clone_size: NA
cdr3_aa: ASSLDLTRVGSYEQY

v_call: TRBV28
clone_size: NA
cdr3_aa: ASSLSSGLVNNEQF

v_call: TRBV6-1
clone_size: NA
cdr3_aa: ASSADDSPLH

v_call: TRBV5-6
clone_size: NA
cdr3_aa: ASSQPGLFRELF

v_call: TRBV11-2
clone_size: NA
cdr3_aa: ASSLAMAVHQETQY

v_call: TRBV7-8
clone_size: NA
cdr3_aa: ASIPMDRGENTEAF

v_call: TRBV11-2
clone_size: few
cdr3_aa: ASSLILAGEKNEQF

v_call: TRBV5-1
clone_size: once
cdr3_aa: ASSPNAARSEAF

v_call: TRBV9
clone_size: NA
cdr3_aa: ASSVEQAGGFETQY

v_call: TRBV19
clone_size: once
cdr3_aa: ASSSQVSTYEQY

v_call: TRBV6-5
clone_size: once
cdr3_aa: ASSYGRGINQPQH

v_call: TRBV4-3
clone_size: NA
cdr3_aa: ASSQDPGGRAEAF

v_call: TRBV19
clone_size: once
cdr3_aa: ASRGDTEAF

v_call: TRBV7-3
clone_size: NA
cdr3_aa: ASSLLGRNTGELF